This TCR beta chain was recorded in a study of blood T cell repertoires in COVID-19. Study-wide context: Acute-phase and convalescent COVID-19 samples originated in the United States, Italy and Spain. The analysed material was cDNA or gDNA that came from T cells, B-cell-depleted T cells, or PBMCs.

Germline values: CDR1 MNHEY, CDR2 SVGAGI. This CDR3 has 15 amino acids. Trimming cost V 7 bases and J 0 bases, with 16 bases left between them. Per the authors' pipeline: Scientists estimated how many nucleated cells there were by amplifying reference gene primers. Sequenced by immunoSEQ multiplex PCR; TCRdb stores in-frame clones only, minus some. V and J calls and clone size are given by that table; D and trimming were obtained from the DNA. The sample includes roughly 260,000 clones, roughly 85% seen only once; the top ten take about 3%. Sequencing input: peripheral blood. The origin of this receptor is a woman younger than 35 with acute or convalescent COVID-19. The chain has TRBV6-5 and TRBJ2-7, with D tentatively TRBD2 (5 bases). For the CDR3, the DNA is TGTGCCAGCAAATGGCGGGCGGATCACTCCTACGAGCAGTACTTC. It translates to CASKWRADHSYEQYF.